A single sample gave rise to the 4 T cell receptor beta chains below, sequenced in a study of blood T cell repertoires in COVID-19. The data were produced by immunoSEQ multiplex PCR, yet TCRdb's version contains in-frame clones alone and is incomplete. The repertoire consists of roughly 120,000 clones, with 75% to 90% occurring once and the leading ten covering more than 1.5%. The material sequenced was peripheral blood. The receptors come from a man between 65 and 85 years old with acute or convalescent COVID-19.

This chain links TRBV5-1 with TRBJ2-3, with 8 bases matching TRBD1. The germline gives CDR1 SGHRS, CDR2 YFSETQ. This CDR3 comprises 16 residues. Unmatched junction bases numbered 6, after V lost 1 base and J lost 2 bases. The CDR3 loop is CASSLLPGGVTDTQYF. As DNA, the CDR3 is TGCGCCAGCAGCTTGTTACCAGGGGGCGTCACAGATACGCAGTATTTT.

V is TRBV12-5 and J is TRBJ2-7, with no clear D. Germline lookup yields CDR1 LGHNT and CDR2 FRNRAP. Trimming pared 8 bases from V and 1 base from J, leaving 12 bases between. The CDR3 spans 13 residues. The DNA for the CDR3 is TGTGCTAGTTCCGCAGGTTCGTCCTACGAGCAGTACTTC. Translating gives CASSAGSSYEQYF.

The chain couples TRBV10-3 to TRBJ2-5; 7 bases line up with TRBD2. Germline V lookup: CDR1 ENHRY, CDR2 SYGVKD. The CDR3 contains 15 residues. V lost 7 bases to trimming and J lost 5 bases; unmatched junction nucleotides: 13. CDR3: CAINPSGGNGETQYF. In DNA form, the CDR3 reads TGTGCCATCAACCCCTCCGGGGGGAACGGGGAGACCCAGTACTTC.

The CDR3: CASSPRTSGESTDTQYF. Here the CDR3 DNA reads TGTGCCAGCTCACCCCGAACTAGCGGGGAGAGCACAGATACGCAGTATTTT. V and J are TRBV18 and TRBJ2-3; TRBD2 matches 10 bases. The V and J ends lost 3 bases and 0 bases, in that order; junction bases with no gene match: 6. The CDR3 is made up of 17 amino acids. Germline CDR1 reads KGHSH; CDR2 reads LQKENI.